The table lists the clone carrying this TCR beta chain with a count of one. Its matching antigen is unknown. This sample was included in a study of vaccination and CD4 T cells after COVID-19. Treatment reported: approximately 10-day PBMC culture with coronavirus spike peptide pools or control peptides (ViraFEST assay). Via ViraFEST, peptide pools expanded antigen-specific T cells before TCR sequencing. Germline lookup yields CDR1 LNHNV and CDR2 YYDKDF (reference sequence). The CDR3 extends over 14 amino acids. V lost 1 base, J lost 7 bases, and 14 bases lay in between. Sequenced with the Oncomine TCR Beta short-read assay was DNA taken from cultured CD4+ T cells. A single record per CDR3 protein comes from TCRdb applying MiXCR to the PCR reads. The top ten clones hold around a tenth of a sample with around 5,900 distinct CDR3 sequences, about two fifths of them seen once.

The chain links TRBV15 to TRBJ2-7, with a tentative D call TRBD2 (7 bases). The specimen was CD4+ T cells from blood, cultured in vitro. The source of this sequence is a human donor who had recovered from COVID-19. The CDR3 region is CATSRGAGAGEQYF. The CDR3 bases are TGTGCCACCAGCAGAGGGGCGGGGGCGGGGGAGCAGTACTTC.